The sequence of this T cell receptor beta chain was determined in a study of T cells in Graves' hyperthyroidism and ophthalmopathy. RNA transcripts yielded amplified TCR beta CDR3 regions. The HTBI primer set drove a first-round RT-PCR of the TCR CDR3. MiXCR was run by TCRdb on the multiplex PCR reads, yielding one entry per CDR3 protein. There are roughly 420,000 distinct CDR3 sequences in the sample; around a sixth occur only once, and roughly 7.7% lies in the top ten. This CDR3 is 16 amino acids long. V lost 7 bases, J lost 2 bases, and 21 bases lay in between. Germline values: CDR1 SNHLY, CDR2 FYNNEI. Any patient presenting with uncontrolled infection, other autoimmune disease, pregnancy or lactation was left out. Ten or more counts support this clonotype.

Material for sequencing was blood. This chain links TRBV2 with TRBJ2-7; D possibly uses TRBD1 or TRBD2 (6 bases each). The origin of this receptor is a woman younger than 35 with Graves' hyperthyroidism. CDR3 region: CASKEEGGTDAYEQYF. The CDR3 nucleotides are TGTGCCAGCAAGGAGGAAGGGGGGACGGATGCCTACGAGCAGTACTTC.